Listed here are 31 T cell receptor beta chains from one sample, sequenced in a study of control samples from healthy donors and cancer patients. Method: immunoSEQ multiplex PCR; TCRdb's copy keeps in-frame clones and lacks some. The sample shows some 190,000 clones, 90% to 95% of them seen only once. The specimen was blood. These TCRs come from a man aged 30 to 39 in good health.

The chain links TRBV27 to TRBJ1-5, with a possible D match to TRBD1 (6 bases). Germline V CDR1 and CDR2: MNHEY, SMNVEV (reference sequence). CDR3 size: 13 residues. Trimming pared 5 bases from V and 7 bases from J, leaving 12 bases between. In nucleotides, the CDR3 is TGTGCCAGCAGTCAACAGGGTAGGCAGCCCCAGCATTTT. Translating it yields CASSQQGRQPQHF.

This chain connects TRBV7-7 to TRBJ2-5, with D perhaps given as TRBD1 or TRBD2 (6 bases each). The CDR3 totals 16 residues. The germline V gene encodes CDR1 SSHAT and CDR2 FNYEAQ (reference sequence). The ends were cut back, 5 bases at V and 5 bases at J, with 21 bases in the middle. CDR3: CASSLTGAVGDETQYF. CDR3 DNA sequence: TGTGCCAGCAGCCTCACGGGGGCCGTGGGAGACGAGACCCAGTACTTC.

The chain couples TRBV3-1 (or the pseudogene TRBV3-2) to TRBJ2-7, with TRBD2 matching over 9 bases. The CDR3 runs 16 residues. Germline CDR1 reads LGHDT; CDR2 reads YNNKEL (reference sequence). Trimming cost V 5 bases and J 3 bases; bases outside gene matches: 11. CDR3: CASSFRSSGVGYEQYF. In DNA, the CDR3 is TGTGCCAGCAGCTTCCGTTCTAGCGGGGTGGGCTACGAGCAGTACTTC.

This clone was counted only a few times. CDR3 DNA sequence: TGCGCCAGCAGCCCCGGACAGGGAGGTGTTGAGCAGTTCTTC. Encoded protein: CASSPGQGGVEQFF. The V call is TRBV4-1, the J call TRBJ2-1; 8 bases fit TRBD1. The germline V gene encodes CDR1 MGHRA and CDR2 YSYEKL. Losses at the gene ends were 4 bases for V and 9 bases for J; bases not matched to a gene: 8. The CDR3 loop spans 14 amino acids.

The chain combines TRBV6-5 with TRBJ1-4; D may be TRBD1 (5 bases). CDR1 and CDR2 from the germline V gene are MNHEY and SVGAGI. V gave up 4 bases and J gave up 2 bases, with 8 bases separating them. This CDR3 contains 14 residues. The CDR3 sequence is CASSFGGTNEKLFF. The CDR3 DNA reads as TGTGCCAGCAGTTTTGGGGGGACTAATGAAAAACTGTTTTTT.

This chain uses TRBV7-2 with TRBJ1-1; D is perhaps TRBD1 (5 bases). The CDR3 runs 13 residues. V was shortened by 1 base and J by 6 bases, with 9 bases between the two germline ends. The V gene's germline CDR1 is SGHTA and CDR2 FQGNSA. In DNA, the CDR3 is TGTGCCAGCAGCTTAGTTCGGGGCGCTGAAGCTTTCTTT. It codes for CASSLVRGAEAFF.

This rearrangement joins TRBV30 to TRBJ1-5; perhaps TRBD1 as D (6 bases). The CDR3 loop spans 16 amino acids. Trimming left V 0 bases short and J 0 bases short, with 12 bases between. The germline V gene has CDR1 GTSNPN and CDR2 SVGIG (reference sequence). The CDR3 DNA follows: TGTGCCTGGAGTGTACCAGGGGTGAGTAGCAATCAGCCCCAGCATTTT. It is translated as CAWSVPGVSSNQPQHF.

V gene TRBV12-5 combines with J gene TRBJ2-7, with D perhaps being TRBD1 or TRBD2 (5 bases each). V lost 1 base, J lost 0 bases, and 10 bases lay in between. Germline V gene sequence: CDR1 LGHNT, CDR2 FRNRAP. The CDR3 loop spans 15 amino acids. The CDR3 sequence: CASGLGRDGSYEQYF. CDR3 nucleotides: TGTGCTAGTGGTTTGGGCCGGGACGGCTCCTACGAGCAGTACTTC.

This chain connects TRBV11-1 to TRBJ2-3; D is uncertain. V dropped 5 bases and J dropped 3 bases, with 3 bases sitting between them. CDR1 is SGHAT and CDR2 is FQDESV in the germline V gene (reference sequence). There are 11 residues in the CDR3. In DNA form, the CDR3 reads TGTGCCAGCAGCACTACAGATACGCAGTATTTT. It codes for CASSTTDTQYF.

The genes are TRBV6-6 and TRBJ1-6, with 8 bases fitting TRBD1. Losses at the gene ends were 5 bases for V and 9 bases for J; bases not matched to a gene: 6. This CDR3 region has 14 residues. CDR1 and CDR2 (germline): MNHNY, SVGAGI (reference sequence). As DNA, the CDR3 is TGTGCCAGCAGTATTCCGGGACAGGTTTCACCCCTCCACTTT. It yields the protein CASSIPGQVSPLHF.

The chain couples TRBV2 to TRBJ1-1; 9 positions match TRBD1. The CDR3 length is 14 residues. V shed 3 bases, J shed 8 bases, and the junction held 7 bases outside the gene matches. Germline values: CDR1 SNHLY, CDR2 FYNNEI. CDR3 bases: TGTGCCAGCAGTGATAACAGGGGGCGCGGGGAAGCTTTCTTT. Protein: CASSDNRGRGEAFF. Filled out from reference TRBV2 and TRBJ1-1, the complete variable domain reads EPEVTQTPSHQVTQMGQEVILRCVPISNHLYFYWYRQILGQKVEFLVSFYNNEISEKSEIFDDQFSVERPDGSNFTLKIRSTKLEDSAMYFCASSDNRGRGEAFFGQGTRLTVV.

This sequence joins TRBV30 and TRBJ2-7, with D possibly matching TRBD1 (5 bases). The CDR3 runs 15 residues. Germline CDR1 is GTSNPN and CDR2 is SVGIG (reference sequence). V dropped 0 bases and J dropped 2 bases, with 14 bases sitting between them. CDR3 in DNA: TGTGCCTGGAGTGTACCGAGGCAGGACACCTACGAGCAGTACTTC. Amino acid sequence: CAWSVPRQDTYEQYF. The variable domain in full, with the rest retrieved from reference TRBV30 and TRBJ2-7, is SQTIHQWPATLVQPVGSPLSLECTVEGTSNPNLYWYRQAAGRGLQLLFYSVGIGQISSEVPQNLSASRPQDRQFILSSKKLLLSDSGFYLCAWSVPRQDTYEQYFGPGTRLTVT.

The chain is built from TRBV5-4 and TRBJ2-3; D possibly corresponds to TRBD2 (5 bases). Trimming pared 3 bases from V and 3 bases from J, leaving 11 bases between. This CDR3 has 14 amino acids. Germline assignment: CDR1 SGHNT and CDR2 YYREEE (reference sequence). Here the CDR3 reads CASSWRTETDTQYF. CDR3 DNA sequence: TGTGCCAGCAGCTGGAGGACTGAGACAGATACGCAGTATTTT.

V and J are TRBV27 and TRBJ1-2, with D possibly being TRBD1 (5 bases). The CDR3 spans 15 residues. Germline V gives CDR1 MNHEY, CDR2 SMNVEV (reference sequence). The V and J ends lost 0 bases and 3 bases respectively, with 11 bases between them. The chain's CDR3 is CASSLSRTPYYGYTF. The CDR3 coding sequence is TGTGCCAGCAGTTTATCAAGGACACCATACTATGGCTACACCTTC.

V usage is TRBV9 and J usage is TRBJ2-3; unclear D gene. Germline V CDR1 and CDR2: SGDLS, YYNGEE. V lost 3 bases to trimming and J lost 4 bases, with 3 bases between them. This CDR3 comprises 11 residues. The CDR3 DNA reads as TGTGCCAGCAGCGAGTCAGATACGCAGTATTTT. Translating gives CASSESDTQYF.

The chain employs TRBV13 and TRBJ1-1, with D hard to call. This CDR3 has 14 residues. Germline values: CDR1 PRHDT, CDR2 FYEKMQ (reference sequence). V dropped 4 bases and J dropped 1 base, with 10 bases sitting between them. Written as DNA, the CDR3 is TGTGCCAGCAGCTACGGGCCGGGGAACACTGAAGCTTTCTTT. Protein sequence: CASSYGPGNTEAFF.

Details on this clone: Other DNA sequences in this specimen translate into the identical CDR3. The chain uses TRBV3-1 (or the pseudogene TRBV3-2) and TRBJ2-7, with D perhaps TRBD1 or TRBD2 (5 bases each). The CDR3 length is 13 residues. Germline lookup yields CDR1 LGHDT and CDR2 YNNKEL (reference sequence). Trimming removed 1 base at V and 4 bases at J, with 8 bases between. CDR3 loop: CASSQVRGYEQYF. CDR3 bases: TGTGCCAGCAGCCAAGTGAGGGGTTACGAGCAGTACTTC.

J is TRBJ2-1 and V is TRBV3-1 (or the pseudogene TRBV3-2); D ambiguous. Germline-derived CDR1 and CDR2 are LGHDT and YNNKEL (reference sequence). V was pared by 0 bases and J by 13 bases, with 7 bases between. This CDR3 spans 11 amino acids. The CDR3 DNA reads as TGTGCCAGCAGCCAAGATCTCGTCCAGTTCTTC. Protein sequence: CASSQDLVQFF.

The chain combines TRBV2 with TRBJ1-2; D gene uncertain. Between the trimmed V and J ends, which lost 6 bases and 4 bases, there was a span of 9 bases. CDR1 SNHLY and CDR2 FYNNEI come from the germline V gene. The length of the CDR3 is 12 residues. The CDR3, as DNA: TGTGCCAGCAGGGTCACGATCTATGGCTACACCTTC. Amino acid sequence: CASRVTIYGYTF.

In the case of this clone: The sample carries other DNA sequences with the same CDR3. This chain links TRBV6-2 or TRBV6-3 with TRBJ2-7; 9 bases agree with TRBD2. This CDR3 contains 15 residues. Germline trimming cut 4 bases from V and 0 bases from J; bases unmatched to any gene: 4. Germline lookup yields CDR1 MNHEY and CDR2 SVGEGT. CDR3 sequence reads: CASSSGGGGSYEQYF. In DNA form, the CDR3 reads TGTGCCAGCAGTTCGGGCGGGGGGGGCTCCTACGAGCAGTACTTC.

The V call is TRBV27, the J call TRBJ2-3; tentatively, D is TRBD1 or TRBD2 (5 bases each). Germline V CDR1 and CDR2: MNHEY, SMNVEV (reference sequence). Trimming pared 4 bases from V and 2 bases from J, leaving 19 bases between. The CDR3 extends over 17 amino acids. CDR3 loop: CASSSQGTGLVTDTQYF. CDR3 nucleotides: TGTGCCAGCAGTTCCCAAGGGACGGGGTTGGTCACAGATACGCAGTATTTT.

The V and J genes are TRBV7-3 and TRBJ1-1, with 12 bases lining up with TRBD1. The CDR3 spans 14 residues. Trimming took 5 bases from V and 5 from J; bases not matched to a gene: 3. The V gene's germline CDR1 is SGHTA and CDR2 FQGTGA. In DNA form, the CDR3 reads TGTGCCAGCAGCCTGGGACAGGGGGCGACTGAAGCTTTCTTT. Protein: CASSLGQGATEAFF.

The V gene is TRBV27, the J gene TRBJ2-2; 9 nucleotides line up with TRBD1. V was pared by 6 bases and J by 3 bases, with 5 bases of the junction left unmatched. From germline, CDR1 is MNHEY and CDR2 SMNVEV (reference sequence). The CDR3 runs to 15 residues. Here the CDR3 reads CASSGTGLYTGELFF. CDR3 in DNA: TGTGCCAGCAGCGGGACAGGGCTTTACACCGGGGAGCTGTTTTTT.

V is TRBV10-1 and J is TRBJ1-1, with unresolved D. V dropped 0 bases and J dropped 6 bases, with 11 bases sitting between them. The CDR3 is 14 amino acids. Germline CDR1 reads WNHNN; CDR2 reads SYGVQD (reference sequence). CDR3 DNA: TGCGCCAGCAGTGAGTCGAATAGTTTCTCTGAAGCTTTCTTT. It codes for CASSESNSFSEAFF.

The V call is TRBV9, the J call TRBJ1-1; 7 bases map to TRBD1. CDR3 length equals 15 residues. J was trimmed by 3 bases and V by 0 bases; bases with no gene match: 5. Germline lookup yields CDR1 SGDLS and CDR2 YYNGEE. CDR3 DNA: TGTGCCAGCAGCGTAGAAGACAGGGCGGACACTGAAGCTTTCTTT. Its protein product is CASSVEDRADTEAFF.

The chain uses TRBV18 and TRBJ1-3; no definite D call. Looked up from germline, CDR1 is KGHSH and CDR2 is LQKENI. CDR3 length: 15 amino acids. V lost 6 bases to trimming and J lost 0 bases, with 12 bases between them. In DNA form, the CDR3 reads TGTGCCAGCTCCGAGGACGGACTCTCTGGAAACACCATATATTTT. It yields the protein CASSEDGLSGNTIYF.

The chain couples TRBV20-1 to TRBJ1-1, with 8 nucleotides matching TRBD1. Germline-derived CDR1 and CDR2 are DFQATT and SNEGSKA (reference sequence). The CDR3 length is 13 residues. V lost 3 bases, J lost 7 bases, and 7 bases stayed unmatched. This CDR3 reads CSASPGGPVEAFF. As DNA, the CDR3 is TGCAGTGCTAGTCCAGGGGGCCCCGTTGAAGCTTTCTTT.

This clone turned up a few times. This chain links TRBV5-1 with TRBJ2-1; 9 bases are shared with TRBD1. Germline CDR1 SGHRS, CDR2 YFSETQ. V was pared by 0 bases and J by 1 base, with 5 bases of the junction left unmatched. The CDR3 consists of 17 residues. The CDR3 DNA reads TGCGCCAGCAGCTTGGGGGGACAGGGAGTTTCCTACAATGAGCAGTTCTTC. Translating it yields CASSLGGQGVSYNEQFF.

The chain is built from TRBV28 and TRBJ2-1; D uncertain. The CDR3 is 13 amino acids. Trimming left V 3 bases short and J 8 bases short, with 11 bases between. Germline values: CDR1 MDHEN, CDR2 SYDVKM. CDR3: CASSFLSPYEQFF. As DNA, the CDR3 is TGTGCCAGCAGTTTCTTGTCCCCTTATGAGCAGTTCTTC.

J is TRBJ2-7 and V is TRBV27, with a possible D match to TRBD2 (5 bases). Germline V gene data show CDR1 as MNHEY and CDR2 as SMNVEV (reference sequence). V lost 3 bases and J lost 6, with 12 bases in between. This CDR3 has 13 residues. The CDR3 sequence is CASSFGVQSEQYF. The DNA of the CDR3 is TGTGCCAGCAGTTTCGGGGTTCAATCCGAGCAGTACTTC.

The V and J genes are TRBV7-2 and TRBJ1-3; TRBD1 agrees at 9 bases. The germline V gene has CDR1 SGHTA and CDR2 FQGNSA. V was clipped by 5 bases and J by 3 bases; unmatched bases: 8. The CDR3 is 16 amino acids. The CDR3 loop reads CASSAQQGASGNTIYF. The CDR3 DNA reads as TGTGCCAGCAGCGCCCAACAGGGGGCAAGTGGAAACACCATATATTTT.